Following are 21 T cell receptor beta chains from one sample sequenced in a study of cytomegalovirus exposure and HLA in healthy donors. The study ran its PCR with 60 Vbeta and 13 Jbeta primers. Clones were read by immunoSEQ multiplex PCR, and TCRdb kept only the in-frame ones, dropping some. The table for this sample gives 75,000 to 85,000 clones. Sequencing was carried out using PBMCs. The receptors shown here come from a middle-aged man in good health and CMV-seronegative.

The chain couples TRBV5-4 to TRBJ2-7; D might be TRBD1 (6 bases). Germline V gene lookup returns CDR1 SGHNT and CDR2 YYREEE (reference sequence). The CDR3 is 12 residues long. V dropped 4 bases and J dropped 2 bases, with 7 bases sitting between them. The CDR3 bases are TGTGCCAGCAGCCGGGACACCTACGAGCAGTACTTC. Translated: CASSRDTYEQYF.

The chain is built from TRBV4-2 and TRBJ2-3, with 7 bases aligning to TRBD1. From germline, CDR1 is LGHNA and CDR2 YNFKEQ. The CDR3 covers 16 residues. V lost 2 bases, J lost 6 bases, and 11 bases stayed unmatched. The DNA of the CDR3 is TGTGCCAGCAGCCAAAAACCCAATACCAGGGGGGATACGCAGTATTTT. As protein: CASSQKPNTRGDTQYF.

V is TRBV6-1 and J is TRBJ1-5; D uncertain. The CDR3 is made up of 12 amino acids. Germline CDR1 is MNHNS and CDR2 is SASEGT. V gave up 5 bases and J gave up 6 bases, with 8 bases separating them. The CDR3 region has the DNA TGTGCCAGCAGTAGTTCGGGTCAGCCCCAGCATTTT. Protein: CASSSSGQPQHF.

This chain uses TRBV5-1 with TRBJ1-4, with D possibly matching TRBD1 (5 bases). Germline CDR1 SGHRS, CDR2 YFSETQ. Trimming took 5 bases from V and 7 from J, leaving 15 bases between them. This CDR3 spans 14 amino acids. CDR3 sequence reads: CASRGGSISEKLFF. DNA of the CDR3: TGCGCCAGCAGGGGGGGATCAATAAGTGAAAAACTGTTTTTT.

The gene calls are TRBV5-6 and TRBJ2-4; tentatively, D is TRBD2 (5 bases). V lost 2 bases and J 2 bases, leaving 8 bases between the germline ends. The CDR3 length is 14 residues. The germline V gene encodes CDR1 SGHDT and CDR2 YYEEEE. CDR3 nucleotide sequence: TGTGCCAGCAGCTTCGCGGGTACCAAAAACATTCAGTACTTC. Translating it yields CASSFAGTKNIQYF.

This CDR3 reads CASSIGWDRASYGYTF. The CDR3 DNA follows: TGTGCCAGTAGTATAGGGTGGGACAGGGCGTCCTATGGCTACACCTTC. The chain employs TRBV19 and TRBJ1-2; TRBD1 matches 9 bases. The CDR3 contains 16 residues. V shed 1 base, J shed 4 bases, and the junction held 7 bases outside the gene matches. Per germline, CDR1 LNHDA and CDR2 SQIVND (reference sequence).

The chain links TRBV5-1 to TRBJ2-3, with D possibly matching TRBD2 (5 bases). From germline, CDR1 is SGHRS and CDR2 YFSETQ. This CDR3 is 16 amino acids long. The germline V and J ends were trimmed by 0 bases and 2 bases, with 13 bases remaining between them. CDR3 amino acids: CASSLVRLAFTDTQYF. The CDR3, as DNA: TGCGCCAGCAGCTTGGTCCGGCTAGCTTTCACAGATACGCAGTATTTT. The whole variable domain, remainder taken from reference TRBV5-1 and TRBJ2-3, is KAGVTQTPRYLIKTRGQQVTLSCSPISGHRSVSWYQQTPGQGLQFLFEYFSETQRNKGNFPGRFSGRQFSNSRSEMNVSTLELGDSALYLCASSLVRLAFTDTQYFGPGTRLTVL.

The CDR3 coding sequence is TGTGCCAGCAGCCACCGACAGAATAATTCACCCCTCCACTTT. As protein: CASSHRQNNSPLHF. The genes are TRBV11-1 and TRBJ1-6; D perhaps matches TRBD1 (5 bases). Germline loops: CDR1 SGHAT, CDR2 FQDESV (reference sequence). The CDR3 is made up of 14 amino acids. V gave up 5 bases and J gave up 5 bases, with 10 bases separating them.

V and J are TRBV19 and TRBJ1-2, with 11 positions matching TRBD1. The V segment lost 10 bases and the J segment 3 bases; nucleotides outside the gene matches: 10. The germline V gene encodes CDR1 LNHDA and CDR2 SQIVND (reference sequence). This CDR3 is built from 15 residues. The CDR3 is CATKNPGQGDYGYTF. For the CDR3, the DNA is TGTGCCACCAAAAATCCGGGACAGGGGGACTATGGCTACACCTTC. Supplemented by reference TRBV19 and TRBJ1-2, the full variable domain reads DGGITQSPKYLFRKEGQNVTLSCEQNLNHDAMYWYRQDPGQGLRLIYYSQIVNDFQKGDIAEGYSVSREKKESFPLTVTSAQKNPTAFYLCATKNPGQGDYGYTFGSGTRLTVV.

This chain joins TRBV6-5 and TRBJ1-6, with a possible D match to TRBD1 (5 bases). The CDR3 length is 16 residues. Trimming left V 2 bases short and J 4 bases short, with 12 bases between. Germline lookup yields CDR1 MNHEY and CDR2 SVGAGI. The CDR3 is CASSYVRQGYNSPLHF. The CDR3 coding sequence is TGTGCCAGCAGTTACGTGCGGCAGGGTTATAATTCACCCCTCCACTTT.

The rearrangement uses TRBV6-5 and TRBJ1-1; D is possibly TRBD1 (6 bases). Trimming cost V 5 bases and J 7 bases, with 14 bases left between them. Germline V gene data show CDR1 as MNHEY and CDR2 as SVGAGI. The length of the CDR3 is 13 residues. The CDR3 coding sequence is TGTGCCAGCAGTGACCAGGGGAGGGTTGAAGCTTTCTTT. Translated: CASSDQGRVEAFF.

The chain couples TRBV5-8 to TRBJ2-5; 9 nucleotides line up with TRBD2. Germline loops: CDR1 SGHTS, CDR2 YDEGEE. Trimming cost V 1 base and J 5 bases; bases outside gene matches: 6. The CDR3 has 15 amino acids. The CDR3 DNA follows: TGTGCCAGCAGCTTGTACGGGACTAGCAGGGAGACCCAGTACTTC. Translation: CASSLYGTSRETQYF. Combining the CDR3 with reference TRBV5-8 and TRBJ2-5 gives the whole variable domain EAGVTQSPTHLIKTRGQQATLRCSPISGHTSVYWYQQALGLGLQFLLWYDEGEERNRGNFPPRFSGRQFPNYSSELNVNALELEDSALYLCASSLYGTSRETQYFGPGTRLLVL.

The chain links TRBV19 to TRBJ1-5, with D uncertain. CDR1 LNHDA and CDR2 SQIVND come from the germline V gene (reference sequence). V was shortened by 2 bases and J by 2 bases, with 7 bases between the two germline ends. This CDR3 is 14 amino acids long. CDR3 bases: TGTGCCAGTAGTATACTGCGCGGCAATCAGCCCCAGCATTTT. Residues: CASSILRGNQPQHF.

The V and J genes are TRBV19 and TRBJ2-1, with 12 bases lining up with TRBD1. Germline V lookup: CDR1 LNHDA, CDR2 SQIVND (reference sequence). The CDR3 extends over 15 amino acids. J was trimmed by 8 bases and V by 4 bases; bases with no gene match: 6. The CDR3 DNA reads TGTGCCAGTAGTAACGCCGGGACAGGGGGCGATGAGCAGTTCTTC. Amino acids: CASSNAGTGGDEQFF. The variable domain in full, with the rest retrieved from reference TRBV19 and TRBJ2-1, is DGGITQSPKYLFRKEGQNVTLSCEQNLNHDAMYWYRQDPGQGLRLIYYSQIVNDFQKGDIAEGYSVSREKKESFPLTVTSAQKNPTAFYLCASSNAGTGGDEQFFGPGTRLTVL.

This sequence joins TRBV9 and TRBJ2-1; a weak D match, TRBD2 (6 bases). Germline V CDR1 and CDR2: SGDLS, YYNGEE. The CDR3 contains 16 residues. V lost 0 bases, J lost 7 bases, and 17 bases lay in between. This CDR3 reads CASSVGDFVGANEQFF. The CDR3 DNA sequence: TGTGCCAGCAGCGTAGGGGACTTCGTCGGGGCAAATGAGCAGTTCTTC.

The genes are TRBV2 and TRBJ1-2, with TRBD1 as a possible D gene (6 bases). The length of the CDR3 is 14 residues. Germline CDR1 SNHLY, CDR2 FYNNEI. The V and J ends lost 7 bases and 8 bases respectively, with 20 bases between them. Here the CDR3 DNA reads TGTGCCAGCATTTTAAGGGGGGGAGCGGGAGGCTACACCTTC. This translates into CASILRGGAGGYTF.

The chain carries TRBV5-1 and TRBJ1-1; 8 nucleotides agree with TRBD1. CDR1 and CDR2 (germline): SGHRS, YFSETQ. The V gene end was trimmed by 4 bases and the J gene end by 5 bases; junction bases not matched to a gene: 10. The CDR3 extends over 15 amino acids. Written as DNA, the CDR3 is TGCGCCAGCAGCAACCCGACAGGGGAGGGTACTGAAGCTTTCTTT. Its translation is CASSNPTGEGTEAFF.

CDR3 bases: TGTGCCAGCAGCCCCATCTTTGGGGCTAACACTGAAGCTTTCTTT. Translation gives CASSPIFGANTEAFF. The rearrangement links TRBV28 to TRBJ1-1; maybe TRBD1 (5 bases). V dropped 6 bases and J dropped 2 bases, with 16 bases sitting between them. The germline CDR1 and CDR2 sequences are MDHEN and SYDVKM. There are 15 residues in the CDR3.

The chain has TRBV19 and TRBJ1-2; 10 bases agree with TRBD1. CDR1 and CDR2 from the germline V gene are LNHDA and SQIVND (reference sequence). The trim removed 4 bases at V and 6 bases at J, leaving 5 bases unmatched. This CDR3 comprises 14 residues. This CDR3 is CASSTGQGGDGYTF. The CDR3 DNA sequence: TGTGCCAGTAGTACCGGACAGGGGGGGGATGGCTACACCTTC.

The chain joins TRBV28 to TRBJ1-2; D ambiguous. The germline V gene encodes CDR1 MDHEN and CDR2 SYDVKM. Trimming cost V 6 bases and J 7 bases, with 12 bases left between them. The CDR3 runs to 12 residues. CDR3 DNA: TGTGCCAGCAGCCTCGGGGTGCGTGGCTACACCTTC. Protein: CASSLGVRGYTF.

This chain links TRBV28 with TRBJ1-6, with TRBD1 matching over 7 bases. Germline loops: CDR1 MDHEN, CDR2 SYDVKM. The CDR3 extends over 14 amino acids. V was pared by 2 bases and J by 14 bases, with 9 bases of the junction left unmatched. The CDR3, as DNA: TGTGCCAGCAGTTTAGAGGGGGCCCTTTCCACCCTCCACTTT. Encoded protein: CASSLEGALSTLHF.